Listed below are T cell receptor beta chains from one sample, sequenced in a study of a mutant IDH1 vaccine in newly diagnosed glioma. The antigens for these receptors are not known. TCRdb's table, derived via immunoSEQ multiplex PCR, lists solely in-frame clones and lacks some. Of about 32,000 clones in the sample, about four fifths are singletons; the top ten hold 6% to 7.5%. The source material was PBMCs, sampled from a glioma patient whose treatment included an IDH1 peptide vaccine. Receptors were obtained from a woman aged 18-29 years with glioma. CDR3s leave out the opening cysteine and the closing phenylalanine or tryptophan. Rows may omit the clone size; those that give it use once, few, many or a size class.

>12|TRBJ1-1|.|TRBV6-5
ASSDDQRDPRAF
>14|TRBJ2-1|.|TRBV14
ASSPPRGSHYNEQF
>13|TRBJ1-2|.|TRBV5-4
ASSLTDKLAYGYT
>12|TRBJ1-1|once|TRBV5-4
ASSLGAGWSEAF
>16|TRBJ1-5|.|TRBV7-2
ASSLELRTVPGAQPQH
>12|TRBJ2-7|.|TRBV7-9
ASSPEGPAYEQY
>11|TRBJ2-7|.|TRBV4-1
ASSRRDTYEQY
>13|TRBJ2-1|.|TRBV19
ASSTWTGVSNEQF
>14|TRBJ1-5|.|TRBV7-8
ASSSTGASPNQPQH
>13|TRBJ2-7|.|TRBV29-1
SVELPGTQASEQY
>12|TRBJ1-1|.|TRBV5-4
ASSFTDSLGEAF
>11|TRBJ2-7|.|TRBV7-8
ASSLVAGYEQY
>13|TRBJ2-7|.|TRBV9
ASSVEGQGNYEQY
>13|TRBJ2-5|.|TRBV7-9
ASSLGTGSQETQY
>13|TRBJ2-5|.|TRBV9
ASSHEQGPRETQY
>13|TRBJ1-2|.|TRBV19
ASSSRQVPNYGYT
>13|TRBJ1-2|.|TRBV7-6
ASSESGQGLYGYT
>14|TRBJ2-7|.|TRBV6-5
ASSYRAGGIEDEQY
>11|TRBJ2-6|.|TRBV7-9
ASSTSGANVLT
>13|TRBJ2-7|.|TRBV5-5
ASSLGTVSSYEQY
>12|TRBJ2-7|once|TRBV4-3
ASSQASGTYEQY
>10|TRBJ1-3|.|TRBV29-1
SVRTSGNTIY
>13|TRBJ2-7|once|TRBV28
ASTHDRVGMREQY
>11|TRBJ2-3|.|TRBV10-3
AIRLEATDTQY
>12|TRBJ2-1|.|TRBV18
ASSPGTRGNEQF
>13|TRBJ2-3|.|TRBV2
ASSVEWTSTDTQY
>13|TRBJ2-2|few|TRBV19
ASRSVQTNTGELF
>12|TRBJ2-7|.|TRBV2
ASRGGQGIDEQY
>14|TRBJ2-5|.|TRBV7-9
ASSLSGTGGRETQY
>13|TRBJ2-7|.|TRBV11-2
ASLTWGDGSYEQY
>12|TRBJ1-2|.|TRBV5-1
ASSPAAPRDGYT
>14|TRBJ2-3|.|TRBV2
ASSAGRGVGTDTQY
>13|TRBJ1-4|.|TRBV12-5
ASGITTGGNEKLF
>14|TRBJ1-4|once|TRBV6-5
ASSSSRIGTNEKLF
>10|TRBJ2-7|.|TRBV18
ASSPQAHEQY